These 2 T cell receptor beta chains originate from one sample sequenced in a study of blood T cell repertoires in COVID-19. Repertoires were generated with immunoSEQ multiplex PCR, while TCRdb's copy carries only in-frame clones and drops some. The sample has about 250,000 clones; around 90% are singletons. Sequencing was carried out using PBMCs or T cells enriched from blood (not recorded which). The receptor source for this set is a woman aged 45-60 years who had recovered from COVID-19.

The V call is TRBV6-4, the J call TRBJ1-6; D remains unclear. V lost 6 bases, J lost 10 bases, and 16 bases lay in between. Germline V gene sequence: CDR1 MRHNA, CDR2 SNTAGT. The CDR3 contains 14 residues. The CDR3 DNA reads as TGTGCCAGCAGCAGAGACGGGGTTTCATCACCCCTCCACTTT. This codes for CASSRDGVSSPLHF.

The chain combines TRBV12-3 or TRBV12-4 with TRBJ2-1; D unresolved. The CDR3 totals 13 residues. V was clipped by 2 bases and J by 6 bases, with 8 bases between them. Written as DNA, the CDR3 is TGTGCCAGCAGTTTAATTAGCAGCAATGAGCAGTTCTTC. Amino acid sequence: CASSLISSNEQFF.